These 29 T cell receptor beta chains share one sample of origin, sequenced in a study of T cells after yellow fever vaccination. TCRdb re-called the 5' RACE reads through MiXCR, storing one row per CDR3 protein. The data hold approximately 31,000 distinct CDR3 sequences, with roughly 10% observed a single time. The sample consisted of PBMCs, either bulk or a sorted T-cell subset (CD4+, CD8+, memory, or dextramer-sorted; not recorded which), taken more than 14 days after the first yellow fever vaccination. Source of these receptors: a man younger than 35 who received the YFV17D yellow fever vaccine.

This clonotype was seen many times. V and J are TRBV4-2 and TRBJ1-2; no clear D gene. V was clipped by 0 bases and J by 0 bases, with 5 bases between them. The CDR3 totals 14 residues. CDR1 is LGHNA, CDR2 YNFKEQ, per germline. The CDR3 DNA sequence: TGTGCCAGCAGCCAAGAAGGGTCTAACTATGGCTACACCTTC. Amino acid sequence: CASSQEGSNYGYTF.

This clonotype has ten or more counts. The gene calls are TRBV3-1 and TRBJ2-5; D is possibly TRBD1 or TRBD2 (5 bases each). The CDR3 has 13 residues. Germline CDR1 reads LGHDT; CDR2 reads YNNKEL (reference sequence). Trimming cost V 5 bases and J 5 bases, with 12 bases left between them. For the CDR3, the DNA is TGTGCCAGCAGCGGGGGTCTGGTGGAGACCCAGTACTTC. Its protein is CASSGGLVETQYF.

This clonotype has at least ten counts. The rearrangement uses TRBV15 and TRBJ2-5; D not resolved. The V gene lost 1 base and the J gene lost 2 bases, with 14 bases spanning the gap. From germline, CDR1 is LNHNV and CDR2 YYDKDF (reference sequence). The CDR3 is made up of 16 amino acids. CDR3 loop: CATSRVAYASQETQYF. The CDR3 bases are TGTGCCACCAGCAGAGTAGCCTACGCGTCTCAAGAGACCCAGTACTTC. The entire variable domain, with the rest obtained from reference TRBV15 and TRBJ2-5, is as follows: DAMVIQNPRYQVTQFGKPVTLSCSQTLNHNVMYWYQQKSSQAPKLLFHYYDKDFNNEADTPDNFQSRRPNTSFCFLDIRSPGLGDTAMYLCATSRVAYASQETQYFGPGTRLLVL.

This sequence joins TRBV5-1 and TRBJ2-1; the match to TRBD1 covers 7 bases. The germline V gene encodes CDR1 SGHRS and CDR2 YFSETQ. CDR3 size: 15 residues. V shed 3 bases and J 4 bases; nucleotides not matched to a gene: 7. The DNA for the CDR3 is TGCGCCAGCAGCTCCGACAGGGTAACATACAATGAGCAGTTCTTC. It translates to CASSSDRVTYNEQFF.

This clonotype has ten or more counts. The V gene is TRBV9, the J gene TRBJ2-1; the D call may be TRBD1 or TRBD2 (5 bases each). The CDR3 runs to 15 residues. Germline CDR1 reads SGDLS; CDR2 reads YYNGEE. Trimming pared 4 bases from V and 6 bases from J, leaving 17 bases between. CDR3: CASSPGAGTFNEQFF. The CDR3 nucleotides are TGTGCCAGCAGCCCCGGGGCAGGGACGTTCAATGAGCAGTTCTTC.

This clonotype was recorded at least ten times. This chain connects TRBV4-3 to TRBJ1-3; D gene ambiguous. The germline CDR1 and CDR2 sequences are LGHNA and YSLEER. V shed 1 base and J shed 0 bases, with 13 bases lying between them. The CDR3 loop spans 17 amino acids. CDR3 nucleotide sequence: TGCGCCAGCAGCCAAGTAGGGCTGATGAGCTCTGGAAACACCATATATTTT. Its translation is CASSQVGLMSSGNTIYF.

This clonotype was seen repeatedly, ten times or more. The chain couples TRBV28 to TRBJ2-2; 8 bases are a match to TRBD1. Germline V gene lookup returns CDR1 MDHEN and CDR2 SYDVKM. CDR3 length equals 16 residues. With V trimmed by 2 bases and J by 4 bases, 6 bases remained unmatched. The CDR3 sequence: CASSLDRGKFTGELFF. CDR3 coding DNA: TGTGCCAGCAGTTTAGACAGGGGAAAGTTCACCGGGGAGCTGTTTTTT.

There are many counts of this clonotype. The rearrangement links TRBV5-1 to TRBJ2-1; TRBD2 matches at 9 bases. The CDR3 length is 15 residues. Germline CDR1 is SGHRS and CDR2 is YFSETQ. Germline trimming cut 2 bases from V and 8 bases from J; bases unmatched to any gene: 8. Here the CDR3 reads CASSFGTSPGDEQFF. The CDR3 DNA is TGCGCCAGCAGCTTCGGGACTAGCCCGGGTGATGAGCAGTTCTTC.

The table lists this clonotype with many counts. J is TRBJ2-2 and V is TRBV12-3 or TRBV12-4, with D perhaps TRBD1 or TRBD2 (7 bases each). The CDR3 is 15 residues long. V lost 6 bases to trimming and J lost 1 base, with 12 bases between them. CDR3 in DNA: TGTGCCAGCAGCCAGGGGGGGCAGAACACCGGGGAGCTGTTTTTT. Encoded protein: CASSQGGQNTGELFF.

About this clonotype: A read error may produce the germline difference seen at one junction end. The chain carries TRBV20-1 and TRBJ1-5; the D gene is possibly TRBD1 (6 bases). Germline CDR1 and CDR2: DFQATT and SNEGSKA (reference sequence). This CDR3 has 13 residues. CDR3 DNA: TGCTGTGCGGCACAGGGTCCGGGCCAGCCCCAGCATTTT. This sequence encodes CCAAQGPGQPQHF.

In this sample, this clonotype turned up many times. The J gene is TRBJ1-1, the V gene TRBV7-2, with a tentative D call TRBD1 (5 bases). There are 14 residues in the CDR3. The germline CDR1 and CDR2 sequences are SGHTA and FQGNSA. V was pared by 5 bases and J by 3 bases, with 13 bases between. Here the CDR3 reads CASSVHQGDTEAFF. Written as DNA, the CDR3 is TGTGCCAGCAGCGTCCATCAGGGTGACACTGAAGCTTTCTTT.

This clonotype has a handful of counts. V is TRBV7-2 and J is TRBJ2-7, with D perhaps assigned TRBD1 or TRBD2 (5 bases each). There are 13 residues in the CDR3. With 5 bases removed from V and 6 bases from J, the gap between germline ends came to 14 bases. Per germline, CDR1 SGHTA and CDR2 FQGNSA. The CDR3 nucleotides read TGTGCCAGCAGCGGCCGGGACCCCTCCGAGCAGTACTTC. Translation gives CASSGRDPSEQYF.

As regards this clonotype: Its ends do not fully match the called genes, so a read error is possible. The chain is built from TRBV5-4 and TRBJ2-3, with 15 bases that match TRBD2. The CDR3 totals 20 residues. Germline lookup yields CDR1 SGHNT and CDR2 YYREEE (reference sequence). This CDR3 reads CASRLGLAGGAPLVTDTQYF. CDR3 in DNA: TGTGCCAGCAGATTGGGACTAGCGGGGGGAGCCCCCCTCGTCACAGATACGCAGTATTTT.

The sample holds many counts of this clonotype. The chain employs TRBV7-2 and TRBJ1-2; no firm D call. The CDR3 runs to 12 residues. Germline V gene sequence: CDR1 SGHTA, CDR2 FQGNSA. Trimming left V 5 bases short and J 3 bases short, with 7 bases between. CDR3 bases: TGTGCCAGCAGCCCGGATCACTATGGCTACACCTTC. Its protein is CASSPDHYGYTF. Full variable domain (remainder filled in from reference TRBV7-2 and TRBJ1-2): GAGVSQSPSNKVTEKGKDVELRCDPISGHTALYWYRQSLGQGLEFLIYFQGNSAPDKSGLPSDRFSAERTGGSVSTLTIQRTQQEDSAVYLCASSPDHYGYTFGSGTRLTVV.

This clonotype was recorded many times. As DNA, the CDR3 is TGTGCCAGCAGCGACCGACGAGCGGGGGACGTGACCCAGTACTTC. This codes for CASSDRRAGDVTQYF. The chain employs TRBV9 and TRBJ2-5, with 8 bases identical to TRBD2. The CDR3 is made up of 15 amino acids. Germline V gene lookup returns CDR1 SGDLS and CDR2 YYNGEE. Losses at the gene ends were 3 bases for V and 7 bases for J; bases not matched to a gene: 11. Full variable domain (outside the CDR3, taken from reference TRBV9 and TRBJ2-5): DSGVTQTPKHLITATGQRVTLRCSPRSGDLSVYWYQQSLDQGLQFLIQYYNGEERAKGNILERFSAQQFPDLHSELNLSSLELGDSALYFCASSDRRAGDVTQYFGPGTRLLVL.

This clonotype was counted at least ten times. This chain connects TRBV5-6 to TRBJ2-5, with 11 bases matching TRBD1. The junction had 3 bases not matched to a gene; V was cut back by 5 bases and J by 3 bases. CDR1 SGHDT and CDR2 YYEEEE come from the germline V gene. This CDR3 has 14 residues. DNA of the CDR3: TGTGCCAGCAGTTGGGACAGGGGGAAAGAGACCCAGTACTTC. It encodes CASSWDRGKETQYF.

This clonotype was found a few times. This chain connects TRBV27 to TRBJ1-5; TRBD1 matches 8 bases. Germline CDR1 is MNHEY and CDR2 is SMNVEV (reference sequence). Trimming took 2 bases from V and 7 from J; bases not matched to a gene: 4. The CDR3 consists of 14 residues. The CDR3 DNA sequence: TGTGCCAGCAGTTTACAGGGGGCACGGCAGCCCCAGCATTTT. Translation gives CASSLQGARQPQHF.

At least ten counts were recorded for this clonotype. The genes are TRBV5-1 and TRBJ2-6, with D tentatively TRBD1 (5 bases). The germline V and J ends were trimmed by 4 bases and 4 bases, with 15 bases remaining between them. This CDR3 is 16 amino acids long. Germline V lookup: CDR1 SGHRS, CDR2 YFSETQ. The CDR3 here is CASSPVRVLGANVLTF. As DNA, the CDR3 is TGCGCCAGCAGCCCCGTCAGGGTATTGGGGGCCAACGTCCTGACTTTC. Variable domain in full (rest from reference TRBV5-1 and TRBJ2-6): KAGVTQTPRYLIKTRGQQVTLSCSPISGHRSVSWYQQTPGQGLQFLFEYFSETQRNKGNFPGRFSGRQFSNSRSEMNVSTLELGDSALYLCASSPVRVLGANVLTFGAGSRLTVL.

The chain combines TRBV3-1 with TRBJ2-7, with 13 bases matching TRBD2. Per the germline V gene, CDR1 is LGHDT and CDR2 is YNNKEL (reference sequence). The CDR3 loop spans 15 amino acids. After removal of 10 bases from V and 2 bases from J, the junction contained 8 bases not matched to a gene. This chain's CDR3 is CATCKGTSGAYEQYF. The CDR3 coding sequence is TGTGCCACCTGCAAAGGGACTAGCGGGGCCTACGAGCAGTACTTC.

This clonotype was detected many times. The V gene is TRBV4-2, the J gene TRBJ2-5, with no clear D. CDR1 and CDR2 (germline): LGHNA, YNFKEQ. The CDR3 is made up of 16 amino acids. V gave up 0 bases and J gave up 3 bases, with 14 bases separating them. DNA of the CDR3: TGTGCCAGCAGCCAAGATGCAGGACGGAGAGAAGAGACCCAGTACTTC. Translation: CASSQDAGRREETQYF.

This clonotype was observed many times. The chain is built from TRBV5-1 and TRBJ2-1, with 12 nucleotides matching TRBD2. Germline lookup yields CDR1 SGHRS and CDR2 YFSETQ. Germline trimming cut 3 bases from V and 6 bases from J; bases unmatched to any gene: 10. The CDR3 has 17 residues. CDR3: CASSSPSGGEVGNEQFF. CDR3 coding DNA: TGCGCCAGCAGCTCCCCTAGCGGGGGGGAAGTGGGCAATGAGCAGTTCTTC.

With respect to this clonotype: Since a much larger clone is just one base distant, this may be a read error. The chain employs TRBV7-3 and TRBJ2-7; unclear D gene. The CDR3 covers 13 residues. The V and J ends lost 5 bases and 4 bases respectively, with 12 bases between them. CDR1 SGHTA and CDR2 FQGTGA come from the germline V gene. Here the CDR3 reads CASSQAGRYEQYF. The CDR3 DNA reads TGTGCCAGCAGCCAGGCTGGCAGATACGAGCAGTACTTC. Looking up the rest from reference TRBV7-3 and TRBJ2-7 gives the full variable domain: GAGVSQTPSNKVTEKGKYVELRCDPISGHTALYWYRQSLGQGPEFLIYFQGTGAADDSGLPNDRFFAVRPEGSVSTLKIQRTERGDSAVYLCASSQAGRYEQYFGPGTRLTVT.

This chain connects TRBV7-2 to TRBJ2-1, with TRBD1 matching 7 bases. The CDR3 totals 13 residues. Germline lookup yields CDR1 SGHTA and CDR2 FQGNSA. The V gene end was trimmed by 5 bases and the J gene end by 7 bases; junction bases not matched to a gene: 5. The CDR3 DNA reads TGTGCCAGCAGCGGGACAGTCCCTAATGAGCAGTTCTTC. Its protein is CASSGTVPNEQFF. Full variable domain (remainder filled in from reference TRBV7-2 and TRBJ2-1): GAGVSQSPSNKVTEKGKDVELRCDPISGHTALYWYRQSLGQGLEFLIYFQGNSAPDKSGLPSDRFSAERTGGSVSTLTIQRTQQEDSAVYLCASSGTVPNEQFFGPGTRLTVL.

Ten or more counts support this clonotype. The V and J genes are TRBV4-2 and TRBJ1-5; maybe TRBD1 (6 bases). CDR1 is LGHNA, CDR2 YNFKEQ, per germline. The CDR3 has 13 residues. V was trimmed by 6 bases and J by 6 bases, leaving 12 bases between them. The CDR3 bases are TGTGCCAGCAGGGGGGCGCTAGGTCAGCCCCAGCATTTT. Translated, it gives CASRGALGQPQHF.

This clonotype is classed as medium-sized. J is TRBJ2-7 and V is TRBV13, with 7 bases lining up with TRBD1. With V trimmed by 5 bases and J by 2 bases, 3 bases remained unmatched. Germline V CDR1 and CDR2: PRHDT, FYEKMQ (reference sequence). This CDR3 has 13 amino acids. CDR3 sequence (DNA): TGTGCCAGCAGCAAAGGACAGGCCTACGAGCAGTACTTC. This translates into CASSKGQAYEQYF.

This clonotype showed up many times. The CDR3 loop reads CASSQDPGQGYEQYF. As DNA, the CDR3 is TGTGCCAGCAGCCAAGATCCGGGACAGGGCTACGAGCAGTACTTC. This chain uses TRBV3-1 with TRBJ2-7; 9 positions match TRBD1. The CDR3 covers 15 residues. Germline CDR1 and CDR2: LGHDT and YNNKEL (reference sequence). Trimming cost V 0 bases and J 3 bases; bases outside gene matches: 3.

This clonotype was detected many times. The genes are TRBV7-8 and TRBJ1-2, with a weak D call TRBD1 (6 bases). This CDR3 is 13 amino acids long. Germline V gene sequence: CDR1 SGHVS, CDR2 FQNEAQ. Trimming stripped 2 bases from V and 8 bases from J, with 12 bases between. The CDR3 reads CASSLYREGGYTF. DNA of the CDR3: TGTGCCAGCAGCTTATACAGGGAAGGCGGCTACACCTTC.

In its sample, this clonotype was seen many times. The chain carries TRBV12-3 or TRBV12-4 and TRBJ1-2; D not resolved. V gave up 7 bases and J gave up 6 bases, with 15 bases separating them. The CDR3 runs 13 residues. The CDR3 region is CASKEANMNGYTF. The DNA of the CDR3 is TGTGCCAGCAAGGAAGCCAATATGAATGGCTACACCTTC.

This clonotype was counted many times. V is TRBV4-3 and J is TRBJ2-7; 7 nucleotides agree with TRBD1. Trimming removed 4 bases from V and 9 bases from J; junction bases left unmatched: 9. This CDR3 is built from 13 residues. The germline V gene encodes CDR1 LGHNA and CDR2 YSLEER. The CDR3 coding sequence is TGCGCCAGCAGCCCGAACTGGGACAGCCTGCAGTACTTC. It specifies CASSPNWDSLQYF.